The 30 T cell receptor beta chains given below trace back to one sample, sequenced in a study of blood T cell repertoires in COVID-19. TCRdb's copy holds only in-frame clones and misses some; the assay was immunoSEQ multiplex PCR. Here the sample spans about 33,000 clones, around 83% being singletons. The specimen sequenced was peripheral blood. All receptors derive from a human donor in a cohort sampled during active COVID-19.

The chain is built from TRBV5-1 and TRBJ1-1; 9 bases agree with TRBD1. Germline trimming cut 1 base from V and 3 bases from J; bases unmatched to any gene: 19. This CDR3 is 20 amino acids long. Germline V gene lookup returns CDR1 SGHRS and CDR2 YFSETQ. The CDR3 DNA is TGCGCCAGCAGCTTGCCCCGGGACAGGGTTTTTCGTCAGGGGGACACTGAAGCTTTCTTT. Protein sequence: CASSLPRDRVFRQGDTEAFF.

The chain employs TRBV11-3 and TRBJ2-1, with D uncertain. V lost 3 bases and J lost 8, with 11 bases in between. CDR3 size: 13 residues. Germline CDR1 reads SGHNT; CDR2 reads YENEEA. As DNA, the CDR3 is TGTGCCAGCAGCTTTCAGGTCTCTCATGAGCAGTTCTTC. This codes for CASSFQVSHEQFF.

CDR3 amino acids: CASSFAGANEKLFF. The CDR3 nucleotides are TGTGCCAGCAGTTTTGCGGGGGCTAATGAAAAACTGTTTTTT. V gene TRBV27 combines with J gene TRBJ1-4, with D perhaps matching TRBD1 (5 bases). CDR3 length: 14 amino acids. Per the germline V gene, CDR1 is MNHEY and CDR2 is SMNVEV (reference sequence). The germline V and J ends were trimmed by 3 bases and 3 bases, with 8 bases remaining between them.

This clone was observed once. This sequence joins TRBV30 and TRBJ1-1; D gene unclear. The CDR3 is made up of 14 amino acids. V was trimmed by 3 bases and J by 4 bases, leaving 15 bases between them. Germline V gene sequence: CDR1 GTSNPN, CDR2 SVGIG (reference sequence). CDR3 DNA sequence: TGTGCCTGGAGAGCGCTCCCCGCGGGCACTGAAGCTTTCTTT. It encodes CAWRALPAGTEAFF.

This rearrangement joins TRBV28 to TRBJ1-1; D perhaps matches TRBD1 (5 bases). Germline V gene data show CDR1 as MDHEN and CDR2 as SYDVKM. Trimming took 5 bases from V and 11 from J, leaving 27 bases between them. The CDR3 length is 16 residues. CDR3 in DNA: TGTGCCAGCAGTGCCCCTCCCTCGCGGCCAGCCCGGGGGGCTTTCTTT. This translates into CASSAPPSRPARGAFF.

The CDR3 reads CATTGGEVADTQYF. DNA of the CDR3: TGTGCCACCACAGGGGGCGAGGTCGCAGATACGCAGTATTTT. The genes are TRBV2 and TRBJ2-3; 9 nucleotides line up with TRBD1. Per germline, CDR1 SNHLY and CDR2 FYNNEI. The CDR3 is made up of 14 amino acids. Trimming took 10 bases from V and 4 from J; bases not matched to a gene: 9. Looking up the rest from reference TRBV2 and TRBJ2-3 gives the full variable domain: EPEVTQTPSHQVTQMGQEVILRCVPISNHLYFYWYRQILGQKVEFLVSFYNNEISEKSEIFDDQFSVERPDGSNFTLKIRSTKLEDSAMYFCATTGGEVADTQYFGPGTRLTVL.

This clone was observed a handful of times. This sequence joins TRBV3-1 (or the pseudogene TRBV3-2) and TRBJ2-1, with D perhaps TRBD1 (5 bases). Germline V gene sequence: CDR1 LGHDT, CDR2 YNNKEL (reference sequence). The CDR3 covers 18 residues. V lost 0 bases and J 0 bases, leaving 15 bases between the germline ends. The CDR3 nucleotides are TGTGCCAGCAGCCAAGATAAGGGGCTCTGGAGCTCCTACAATGAGCAGTTCTTC. Translating it yields CASSQDKGLWSSYNEQFF.

The CDR3 DNA reads as TGTGCCAGCACCCTCACGACCGGGACTAGCGACGAGCAGTACTTC. This encodes CASTLTTGTSDEQYF. V gene TRBV7-6 combines with J gene TRBJ2-7, with TRBD2 matching over 10 bases. The CDR3 length is 15 residues. Germline assignment: CDR1 SGHVS and CDR2 FNYEAQ. The junction had 11 bases not matched to a gene; V was cut back by 7 bases and J by 5 bases.

This sequence joins TRBV6-6 and TRBJ2-1; the match to TRBD2 covers 7 bases. The CDR3 totals 18 residues. V lost 5 bases and J lost 0; bases outside the gene matches: 13. Germline loops: CDR1 MNHNY, CDR2 SVGAGI (reference sequence). In nucleotides, the CDR3 is TGTGCCAGCAGTCAAATAACTAGCGCCCAACTCTCCTACAATGAGCAGTTCTTC. This encodes CASSQITSAQLSYNEQFF.

This clone was seen a single time. V is TRBV3-1 (or the pseudogene TRBV3-2) and J is TRBJ1-6; D not resolved. The germline V and J ends were trimmed by 0 bases and 7 bases, with 13 bases remaining between them. Germline V gene sequence: CDR1 LGHDT, CDR2 YNNKEL (reference sequence). The length of the CDR3 is 16 residues. The CDR3, as DNA: TGTGCCAGCAGCCAAGACGGCACAGTTCAAAATTCACCCCTCCACTTT. Amino acid sequence: CASSQDGTVQNSPLHF.

The genes are TRBV9 and TRBJ2-7; TRBD2 matches 8 bases. V lost 0 bases and J lost 5; bases outside the gene matches: 4. The CDR3 has 14 amino acids. The germline gives CDR1 SGDLS, CDR2 YYNGEE. Here the CDR3 DNA reads TGTGCCAGCAGCGTAGCGGGGGGGAGCGACGAGCAGTACTTC. Translating gives CASSVAGGSDEQYF.

The CDR3 sequence is CASRRATTNEKLFF. The CDR3 nucleotides read TGTGCCAGCAGGAGGGCCACAACTAATGAAAAACTGTTTTTT. This sequence joins TRBV6-5 and TRBJ1-4; D uncertain. The CDR3 is 14 residues long. With 6 bases removed from V and 0 bases from J, the gap between germline ends came to 8 bases. The V gene's germline CDR1 is MNHEY and CDR2 SVGAGI.

The chain couples TRBV27 to TRBJ2-7, with 8 bases fitting TRBD1. Trimming removed 4 bases from V and 0 bases from J; junction bases left unmatched: 5. The CDR3 loop spans 15 amino acids. Germline lookup yields CDR1 MNHEY and CDR2 SMNVEV (reference sequence). The DNA of the CDR3 is TGTGCCAGCAGTTGGACAGGGCCAGTCTCCTACGAGCAGTACTTC. Amino acids: CASSWTGPVSYEQYF.

This clone is a singleton in its sample. At one end the junction does not follow the germline gene, possibly because of a read error. This chain uses TRBV27 with TRBJ1-5; TRBD1 is a possible D gene (5 bases). Germline V gene sequence: CDR1 MNHEY, CDR2 SMNVEV (reference sequence). The CDR3 length is 14 residues. CDR3 amino acids: CASRMGVGGQPQRF. The DNA for the CDR3 is TGTGCCAGCAGAATGGGGGTGGGGGGTCAGCCCCAGCGTTTT.

V gene TRBV12-3 or TRBV12-4 combines with J gene TRBJ1-4, with TRBD1 as a possible D gene (6 bases). Trimming shortened V by 2 bases and J by 13 bases, and 14 bases separated the two germline ends. The CDR3 is made up of 13 amino acids. CDR3 amino acids: CASSLQGRVRLFF. The CDR3 DNA follows: TGTGCCAGCAGTTTACAGGGGAGGGTACGACTGTTTTTT.

This clone was seen only once. The V call is TRBV6-9, the J call TRBJ2-5; D may be TRBD2 (5 bases). The CDR3 runs to 13 residues. With 6 bases removed from V and 2 bases from J, the gap between germline ends came to 10 bases. CDR1 is MNHGY, CDR2 SVAAGI, per germline. Here the CDR3 reads CASSLPGQETQYF. CDR3 DNA: TGTGCCAGCAGCCTTCCGGGGCAAGAGACCCAGTACTTC.

V is TRBV7-8 and J is TRBJ2-3; 10 bases match TRBD1. The germline V gene encodes CDR1 SGHVS and CDR2 FQNEAQ. CDR3 length equals 16 residues. Trimming took 3 bases from V and 0 from J; bases not matched to a gene: 3. The CDR3 DNA reads TGTGCCAGCAGCTTGCGACAGGGGGCGAGCACAGATACGCAGTATTTT. It specifies CASSLRQGASTDTQYF.

The rearrangement joins TRBV7-8 to TRBJ2-3, with TRBD1 matching 11 bases. The CDR3 totals 14 residues. Trimming took 5 bases from V and 3 from J; bases not matched to a gene: 1. Per the germline V gene, CDR1 is SGHVS and CDR2 is FQNEAQ. In DNA form, the CDR3 reads TGTGCCAGCAGCCGGGACAGGGGGACAGATACGCAGTATTTT. It encodes CASSRDRGTDTQYF.

The chain couples TRBV9 to TRBJ2-2, with 7 bases aligning to TRBD2. J lost 5 bases, V lost 0 bases, and 7 bases had no gene match. The CDR3 totals 16 residues. Per the germline V gene, CDR1 is SGDLS and CDR2 is YYNGEE. The chain's CDR3 is CASSVGGGSGTGELFF. In DNA, the CDR3 is TGTGCCAGCAGCGTAGGGGGCGGGAGTGGGACCGGGGAGCTGTTTTTT. Supplemented by reference TRBV9 and TRBJ2-2, the full variable domain reads DSGVTQTPKHLITATGQRVTLRCSPRSGDLSVYWYQQSLDQGLQFLIQYYNGEERAKGNILERFSAQQFPDLHSELNLSSLELGDSALYFCASSVGGGSGTGELFFGEGSRLTVL.

This sequence joins TRBV2 and TRBJ1-1; 8 bases line up with TRBD1. The germline V gene encodes CDR1 SNHLY and CDR2 FYNNEI. Trimming removed 2 bases from V and 1 base from J; junction bases left unmatched: 3. This CDR3 contains 15 residues. CDR3 residues: CASSELGQENTEAFF. CDR3 DNA sequence: TGTGCCAGCAGTGAACTGGGACAGGAGAACACTGAAGCTTTCTTT.

The gene calls are TRBV28 and TRBJ1-4; no clear D gene. Germline V lookup: CDR1 MDHEN, CDR2 SYDVKM. This CDR3 region has 13 residues. The germline V and J ends were trimmed by 6 bases and 3 bases, with 8 bases remaining between them. CDR3 residues: CASRRAANEKLFF. As DNA, the CDR3 is TGTGCCAGCAGACGAGCGGCTAATGAAAAACTGTTTTTT.

This clone has a single count. The chain links TRBV6-1 to TRBJ2-3; no clear D. CDR1 and CDR2 from the germline V gene are MNHNS and SASEGT. CDR3 length equals 12 residues. Trimming left V 2 bases short and J 7 bases short, with 7 bases between. CDR3 nucleotide sequence: TGTGCCAGCAGTGAACCGAGTTATACGCAGTATTTT. The encoded protein is CASSEPSYTQYF.

CDR3 sequence: CASSLGTVPQALFF. CDR3 sequence (DNA): TGTGCCAGCAGTTTAGGGACAGTCCCGCAGGCACTGTTTTTT. The chain has TRBV28 and TRBJ1-4; 7 bases agree with TRBD1. The trim removed 2 bases at V and 13 bases at J, leaving 10 bases unmatched. This CDR3 comprises 14 residues. Germline V gene data show CDR1 as MDHEN and CDR2 as SYDVKM.

This chain links TRBV6-1 with TRBJ1-5; TRBD1 might be the D (6 bases). The CDR3 is 17 amino acids. The ends were cut back, 0 bases at V and 7 bases at J, with 19 bases in the middle. CDR1 and CDR2 (germline): MNHNS, SASEGT. DNA of the CDR3: TGTGCCAGCAGTGAAGCACCCCTCGCGGGGGCGAGGCAGCCCCAGCATTTT. Encoded protein: CASSEAPLAGARQPQHF.

The rearrangement uses TRBV5-4 and TRBJ2-1, with D possibly being TRBD2 (6 bases). Germline assignment: CDR1 SGHNT and CDR2 YYREEE (reference sequence). The CDR3 is made up of 15 amino acids. Trimming shortened V by 2 bases and J by 5 bases, and 14 bases separated the two germline ends. The CDR3 protein is CASSFIREYDNEQFF. The CDR3 DNA is TGTGCCAGCAGCTTTATACGGGAGTACGACAATGAGCAGTTCTTC. The full variable domain, rest sourced from reference TRBV5-4 and TRBJ2-1, is ETGVTQSPTHLIKTRGQQVTLRCSSQSGHNTVSWYQQALGQGPQFIFQYYREEENGRGNFPPRFSGLQFPNYSSELNVNALELDDSALYLCASSFIREYDNEQFFGPGTRLTVL.

This clone was counted a few times. V usage is TRBV28 and J usage is TRBJ1-1, with D unclear. CDR3 length: 14 residues. Trimming stripped 4 bases from V and 0 bases from J, with 9 bases between. CDR1 and CDR2 (germline): MDHEN, SYDVKM. Here the CDR3 reads CASSSGVMNTEAFF. CDR3 in DNA: TGTGCCAGCAGTTCCGGGGTTATGAACACTGAAGCTTTCTTT.

This clone was picked up a small number of times. CDR3 DNA: TGTGCCAGCAGCTTAGCGGGGGGGACGGCCTATTCACCCCTCCACTTT. This sequence encodes CASSLAGGTAYSPLHF. The chain links TRBV7-8 to TRBJ1-6, with D perhaps TRBD1 (5 bases). Germline V gives CDR1 SGHVS, CDR2 FQNEAQ. The CDR3 consists of 16 residues. Trimming shortened V by 0 bases and J by 8 bases, and 14 bases separated the two germline ends.

DNA for the CDR3: TGTGCCAGCAGCTTGGGGGCCCTGGCCCAAGAGACCCAGTACTTC. Translation gives CASSLGALAQETQYF. The chain recombines TRBV5-4 with TRBJ2-5; D is ambiguous. The V end lost 0 bases, the J end lost 1 base, and 10 bases lay between the germline ends. The CDR3 is 15 residues long. The V gene's germline CDR1 is SGHNT and CDR2 YYREEE (reference sequence).

The chain has TRBV5-1 and TRBJ2-7; tentatively, D is TRBD2 (6 bases). The CDR3 contains 15 residues. The ends were cut back, 0 bases at V and 7 bases at J, with 17 bases in the middle. Germline V gene data show CDR1 as SGHRS and CDR2 as YFSETQ. The CDR3, as DNA: TGCGCCAGCAGCTTGGATGGGGGAGGCCCGAATGAGCAGTACTTC. Encoded protein: CASSLDGGGPNEQYF.

This rearrangement joins TRBV19 to TRBJ1-5; 7 nucleotides line up with TRBD1. This CDR3 is 14 amino acids long. CDR1 and CDR2 from the germline V gene are LNHDA and SQIVND (reference sequence). V trimming: 7 bases; J trimming: 9 bases; junction bases outside the gene matches: 12. In DNA, the CDR3 is TGTGCCAGTACCACAGACAGGGCCAATAGGCCCCAGCATTTT. It yields the protein CASTTDRANRPQHF. The full variable domain, its missing parts supplied by reference TRBV19 and TRBJ1-5, is DGGITQSPKYLFRKEGQNVTLSCEQNLNHDAMYWYRQDPGQGLRLIYYSQIVNDFQKGDIAEGYSVSREKKESFPLTVTSAQKNPTAFYLCASTTDRANRPQHFGDGTRLSIL.